A single sample gave rise to the 12 T cell receptor beta chains below, sequenced in a study of T cell repertoires in cytomegalovirus infection. TCRdb reprocessed the reads via MiXCR and lists one record per CDR3 protein. This sample has 180,000 or so distinct CDR3 sequences, with approximately 18% found just once. The material sequenced was CD8+ T cells from PBMCs. These receptors came from a human donor in good health (CMV status not recorded). Some clones in this sample may be carry-over from other donors' samples.

The rearrangement joins TRBV7-2 to TRBJ2-3, with no clear D. Per germline, CDR1 SGHTA and CDR2 FQGNSA. Trimming removed 5 bases from V and 0 bases from J, with 12 bases in between. CDR3 length: 15 residues. The CDR3, as DNA: TGTGCCAGCAGCACTGATGGGGTTAGCACAGATACGCAGTATTTT. Protein product: CASSTDGVSTDTQYF.

This clonotype showed up just a few times. J is TRBJ2-7 and V is TRBV10-2, with 10 bases fitting TRBD2. V gave up 10 bases and J gave up 1 base; unmatched junction bases: 7. Germline CDR1 is WSHSY and CDR2 is SAAADI. The CDR3 loop spans 14 amino acids. CDR3 bases: TGCGCCACTAAGACTAGCGGGTTATCCTACGAGCAGTACTTC. Translated, it gives CATKTSGLSYEQYF.

This clonotype has just a few counts. The chain is built from TRBV7-3 and TRBJ1-2, with 10 bases identical to TRBD1. The J segment lost 6 bases and the V segment lost 4 bases, leaving 8 bases of the junction unmatched. The CDR3 covers 15 residues. The germline CDR1 and CDR2 sequences are SGHTA and FQGTGA. The CDR3 DNA reads TGTGCCAGCAGCTCCCGCGGGACAGGGGAAAATGGCTACACCTTC. The encoded protein is CASSSRGTGENGYTF.

Only a few counts were recorded for this clonotype. CDR3 bases: TGTGCCAGCAGCCCTGGCCCCTCTCAGCATCGGGGAGCTTTCTTT. It translates to CASSPGPSQHRGAFF. The J gene is TRBJ1-1, the V gene TRBV7-9, with no clear D. V was clipped by 5 bases and J by 10 bases, with 23 bases between them. The CDR3 contains 15 residues. Germline CDR1 reads SEHNR; CDR2 reads FQNEAQ (reference sequence).

A few counts support this clonotype. This chain links TRBV7-4 with TRBJ2-7, with D hard to call. The CDR3 has 13 amino acids. In germline, CDR1 is SGHVT, CDR2 SQSDAQ. V shed 8 bases and J shed 1 base, with 12 bases lying between them. CDR3 in DNA: TGTGCCAGCGGCCTGGGCAGTTCCTACGAGCAGTACTTC. The encoded protein is CASGLGSSYEQYF.

The chain carries TRBV7-9 and TRBJ2-1, with TRBD2 as a possible D gene (6 bases). CDR1 is SEHNR, CDR2 FQNEAQ, per germline (reference sequence). V gave up 5 bases and J gave up 9 bases, with 11 bases separating them. The CDR3 sequence is 12 residues long. The CDR3 DNA sequence: TGTGCCAGCAGCACGACTAGTTTTGAGCAGTTCTTC. It yields the protein CASSTTSFEQFF.

The J gene is TRBJ1-1, the V gene TRBV5-5; TRBD1 is a possible D gene (6 bases). The germline gives CDR1 SGHKS, CDR2 YYEKEE (reference sequence). This CDR3 region has 18 residues. V was clipped by 0 bases and J by 4 bases, with 22 bases between them. The CDR3 DNA reads TGTGCCAGCAGCTTGGCAGGGGCAGTTCGGGCTTCGGGCACTGAAGCTTTCTTT. Residues: CASSLAGAVRASGTEAFF.

In this sample, this clonotype turned up a few times. The V and J genes are TRBV12-3 or TRBV12-4 and TRBJ2-3; D not resolved. Trimming took 3 bases from V and 5 from J, leaving 6 bases between them. CDR3 size: 12 residues. This chain's CDR3 is CASSFTGDTQYF. In nucleotides, the CDR3 is TGTGCCAGCAGTTTTACGGGAGATACGCAGTATTTT.

J is TRBJ2-1 and V is TRBV18; D is possibly TRBD1 (5 bases). CDR3 size: 16 residues. Trimming removed 1 base from V and 7 bases from J, with 17 bases in between. Germline V gives CDR1 KGHSH, CDR2 LQKENI. CDR3 coding DNA: TGTGCCAGCTCACCACTGACAGAGGCTGAGAGGAATGAGCAGTTCTTC. Translated: CASSPLTEAERNEQFF.

This clonotype was detected only a few times. The chain couples TRBV28 to TRBJ2-7; D remains ambiguous. V shed 2 bases and J shed 0 bases, with 17 bases lying between them. The CDR3 runs 17 residues. Germline V CDR1 and CDR2: MDHEN, SYDVKM. The CDR3 loop reads CASSLVIGSESSYEQYF. The CDR3 nucleotides are TGTGCCAGCAGTTTAGTAATCGGTTCAGAGAGCTCCTACGAGCAGTACTTC.

The chain couples TRBV12-3 or TRBV12-4 to TRBJ2-5; TRBD1 aligns across 9 bases. This CDR3 region has 14 residues. The V and J ends lost 5 bases and 3 bases, in that order; junction bases with no gene match: 4. The CDR3 sequence is CASSPWTGEETQYF. The CDR3 nucleotides are TGTGCCAGCAGTCCCTGGACAGGGGAAGAGACCCAGTACTTC.

This clonotype was found a few times. V gene TRBV7-8 combines with J gene TRBJ1-6, with D possibly TRBD1 on 6 matching bases. The CDR3 length is 15 residues. Germline CDR1 SGHVS, CDR2 FQNEAQ. Trimming took 8 bases from V and 3 from J, leaving 14 bases between them. As DNA, the CDR3 is TGTGCCAGCCTCCTGGAGGGGGACTATAATTCACCCCTCCACTTT. This sequence encodes CASLLEGDYNSPLHF.